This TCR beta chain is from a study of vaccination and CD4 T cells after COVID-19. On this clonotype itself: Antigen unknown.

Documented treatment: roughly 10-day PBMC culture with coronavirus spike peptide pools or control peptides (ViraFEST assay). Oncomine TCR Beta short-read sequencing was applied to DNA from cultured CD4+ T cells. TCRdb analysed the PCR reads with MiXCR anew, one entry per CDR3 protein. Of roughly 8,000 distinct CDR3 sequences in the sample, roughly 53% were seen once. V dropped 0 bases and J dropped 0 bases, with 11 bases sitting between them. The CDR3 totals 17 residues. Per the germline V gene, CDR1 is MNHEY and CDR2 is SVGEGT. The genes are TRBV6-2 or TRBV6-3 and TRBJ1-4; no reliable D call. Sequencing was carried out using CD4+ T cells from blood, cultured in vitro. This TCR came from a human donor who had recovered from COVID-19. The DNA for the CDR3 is TGTGCCAGCAGTTACTCTGCGGACGCTGCAACTAATGAAAAACTGTTTTTT. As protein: CASSYSADAATNEKLFF.